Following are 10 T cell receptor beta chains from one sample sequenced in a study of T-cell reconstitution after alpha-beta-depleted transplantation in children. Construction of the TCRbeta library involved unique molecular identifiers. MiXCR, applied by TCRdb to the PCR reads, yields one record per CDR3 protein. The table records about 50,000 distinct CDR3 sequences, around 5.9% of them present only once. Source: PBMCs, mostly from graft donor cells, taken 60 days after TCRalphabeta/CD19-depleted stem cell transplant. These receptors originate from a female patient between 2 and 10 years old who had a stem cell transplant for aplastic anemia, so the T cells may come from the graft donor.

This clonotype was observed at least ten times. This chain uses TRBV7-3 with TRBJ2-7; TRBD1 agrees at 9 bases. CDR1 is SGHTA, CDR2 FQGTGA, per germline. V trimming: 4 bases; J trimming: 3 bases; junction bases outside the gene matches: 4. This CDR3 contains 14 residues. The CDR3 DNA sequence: TGTGCCAGCAGCTATAGACAGGGGGTCTACGAGCAGTACTTC. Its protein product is CASSYRQGVYEQYF.

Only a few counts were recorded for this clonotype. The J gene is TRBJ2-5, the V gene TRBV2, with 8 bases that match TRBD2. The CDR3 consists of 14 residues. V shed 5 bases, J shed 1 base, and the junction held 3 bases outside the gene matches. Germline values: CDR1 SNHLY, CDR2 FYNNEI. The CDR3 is CASSLSGAQETQYF. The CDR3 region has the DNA TGTGCCAGCAGTCTTAGCGGGGCCCAAGAGACCCAGTACTTC.

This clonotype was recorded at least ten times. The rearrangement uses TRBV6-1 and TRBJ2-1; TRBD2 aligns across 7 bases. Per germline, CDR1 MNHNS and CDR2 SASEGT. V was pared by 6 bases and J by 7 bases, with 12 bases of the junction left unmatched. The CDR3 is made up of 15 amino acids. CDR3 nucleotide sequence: TGTGCCAGCAGACCCTCTAGCGGAGGGAGAAATGAGCAGTTCTTC. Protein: CASRPSSGGRNEQFF.

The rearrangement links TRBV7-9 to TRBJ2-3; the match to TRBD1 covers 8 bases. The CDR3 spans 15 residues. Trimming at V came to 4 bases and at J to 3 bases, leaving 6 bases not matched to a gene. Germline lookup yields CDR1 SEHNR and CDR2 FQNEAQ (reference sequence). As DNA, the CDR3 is TGTGCCAGCAGCTCCCGGGACAGGAGGACAGATACGCAGTATTTT. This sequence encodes CASSSRDRRTDTQYF.

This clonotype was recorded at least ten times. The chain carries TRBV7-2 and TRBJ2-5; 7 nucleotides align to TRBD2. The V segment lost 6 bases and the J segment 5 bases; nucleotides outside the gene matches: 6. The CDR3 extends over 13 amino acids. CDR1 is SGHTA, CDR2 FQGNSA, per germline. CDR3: CASRFIGGETQYF. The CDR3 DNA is TGTGCCAGCAGATTCATCGGGGGGGAGACCCAGTACTTC.

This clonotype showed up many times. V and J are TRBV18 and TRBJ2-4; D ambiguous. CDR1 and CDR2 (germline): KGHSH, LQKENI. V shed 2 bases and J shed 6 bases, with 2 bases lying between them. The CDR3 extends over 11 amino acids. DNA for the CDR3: TGTGCCAGCTCACCAGGAAACATTCAGTACTTC. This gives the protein CASSPGNIQYF. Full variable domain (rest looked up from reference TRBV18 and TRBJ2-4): NAGVMQNPRHLVRRRGQEARLRCSPMKGHSHVYWYRQLPEEGLKFMVYLQKENIIDESGMPKERFSAEFPKEGPSILRIQQVVRGDSAAYFCASSPGNIQYFGAGTRLSVL.

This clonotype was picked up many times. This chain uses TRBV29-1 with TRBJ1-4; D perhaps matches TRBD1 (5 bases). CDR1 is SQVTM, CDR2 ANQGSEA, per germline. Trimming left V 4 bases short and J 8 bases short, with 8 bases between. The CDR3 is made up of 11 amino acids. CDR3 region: CSVGWGEKLFF. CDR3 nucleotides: TGCAGCGTTGGATGGGGGGAAAAACTGTTTTTT.

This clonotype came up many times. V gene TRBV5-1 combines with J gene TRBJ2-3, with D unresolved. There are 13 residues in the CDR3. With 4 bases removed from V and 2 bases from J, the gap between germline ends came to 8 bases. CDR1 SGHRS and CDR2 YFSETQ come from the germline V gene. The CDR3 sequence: CASSKTDTDTQYF. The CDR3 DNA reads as TGCGCCAGCAGCAAAACGGACACAGATACGCAGTATTTT.

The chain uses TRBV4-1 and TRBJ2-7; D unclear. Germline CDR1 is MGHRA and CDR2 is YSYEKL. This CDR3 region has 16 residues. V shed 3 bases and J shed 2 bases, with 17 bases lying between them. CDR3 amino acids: CASSHEDKALPYEQYF. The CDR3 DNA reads TGCGCCAGCAGCCACGAAGACAAAGCATTGCCCTACGAGCAGTACTTC.

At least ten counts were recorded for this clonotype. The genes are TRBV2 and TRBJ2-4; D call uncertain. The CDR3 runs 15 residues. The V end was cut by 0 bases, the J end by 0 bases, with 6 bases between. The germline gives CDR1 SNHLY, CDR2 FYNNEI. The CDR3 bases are TGTGCCAGCAGTGAAGCGCTCAGAGCCAAAAACATTCAGTACTTC. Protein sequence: CASSEALRAKNIQYF.